This TCR beta chain was identified in a study of T cell responses to AZD1222 COVID-19 vaccine. This clone was seen only a few times. Its antigen remains unknown. The study, taken as a whole, reports: Across the whole spike, CD4 TCRs peaked at regions 160-218 and 743-854.

From germline, CDR1 is LNHDA and CDR2 SQIVND (reference sequence). The CDR3 runs to 14 residues. With 11 bases clipped from V and 4 bases from J, the junction kept 11 bases outside the gene matches. The repertoire was sequenced with immunoSEQ multiplex PCR; TCRdb's copy has only in-frame clones and lacks some. This table has roughly 200,000 clones, roughly 91% appearing once. The sequencing here drew on peripheral blood, taken on day 0 of MenACWY control vaccination. The genes are TRBV19 and TRBJ1-5; 7 bases agree with TRBD1. The receptor was isolated from an adult in good health. DNA for the CDR3: TGTGCCGGAGCACCGACAGGGCGGAATCAGCCCCAGCATTTT. As protein: CAGAPTGRNQPQHF. Looking up the rest from reference TRBV19 and TRBJ1-5 gives the full variable domain: DGGITQSPKYLFRKEGQNVTLSCEQNLNHDAMYWYRQDPGQGLRLIYYSQIVNDFQKGDIAEGYSVSREKKESFPLTVTSAQKNPTAFYLCAGAPTGRNQPQHFGDGTRLSIL.